These T cell receptor beta chains were read from a single sample in a study of T cell repertoires in cytomegalovirus infection. Using its own MiXCR run on the reads, TCRdb lists one record per CDR3 protein. The sample has around 95,000 distinct CDR3 sequences, 25% to 35% seen once. Their target antigens are unknown. This material consisted of CD8+ T cells from cultured PBMCs, taken from culture after CMV antigen stimulation. The receptors originated from a human donor in good health (CMV status not recorded). Some clones in this sample may be carry-over from other donors' samples. The CDR3 runs from the conserved cysteine through the conserved F or W. A D gene is named only where the DNA matches it firmly. Clone sizes are given selectively: once, few, many, or a class where the clone is expanded.

length	V	D	J	size	CDR3	DNA
15	TRBV6-6	NA	TRBJ1-1	NA	CASSYSLGANTEAFF	TGTGCCAGCAGTTACTCCCTGGGGGCGAACACTGAAGCTTTCTTT
14	TRBV10-3	NA	TRBJ1-1	NA	CAISDGGGFTEAFF	TGTGCCATCAGTGATGGGGGTGGTTTCACTGAAGCTTTCTTT
14	TRBV20-1	TRBD2	TRBJ2-3	NA	CSAPLAGLTNTQYF	TGCAGTGCTCCCCTAGCGGGACTGACGAATACGCAGTATTTT
14	TRBV12-5	NA	TRBJ2-2	once	CASTVTANTGELFF	TGTGCTAGTACCGTGACAGCGAACACCGGGGAGCTGTTTTTT
16	TRBV7-9	TRBD1	TRBJ1-1	few	CASSSLTGPKITEAFF	TGTGCCAGCAGCTCCTTGACAGGGCCTAAGATCACTGAAGCTTTCTTT
15	TRBV19	NA	TRBJ1-5	few	CASSEDKYSNQPQHF	TGTGCCAGTAGCGAAGACAAGTATAGCAATCAGCCCCAGCATTTT
12	TRBV6-2/TRBV6-3	NA	TRBJ1-5	NA	CASSYSLQPQHF	TGTGCCAGCAGTTACTCCCTTCAACCCCAGCATTTT
11	TRBV19	NA	TRBJ1-1	NA	CASRRTAEAFF	TGTGCCAGTAGACGGACGGCTGAAGCTTTCTTT
16	TRBV7-9	NA	TRBJ2-5	NA	CASSLAPLEIQETQYF	TGTGCCAGCAGCTTAGCCCCGCTAGAAATCCAAGAGACCCAGTACTTC
19	TRBV7-8	TRBD2	TRBJ2-3	medium-sized	CASIPVGLAGVSSTDTQYF	TGTGCCAGCATCCCCGTTGGACTAGCGGGGGTCTCTAGCACAGATACGCAGTATTTT
17	TRBV12-3/TRBV12-4	TRBD2	TRBJ2-1	NA	CASSSPSSGGPYNEQFF	TGTGCCAGCAGTTCCCCTTCTAGCGGGGGCCCGTACAATGAGCAGTTCTTC
15	TRBV4-1	TRBD1	TRBJ1-2	many	CASSQETGQSYGYTF	TGCGCCAGCAGCCAAGAGACAGGGCAAAGCTATGGCTACACCTTC
14	TRBV10-3	NA	TRBJ2-7	NA	CAIREGDLTYEQYF	TGTGCCATCAGGGAAGGGGACTTAACCTACGAGCAGTACTTC
15	TRBV11-1	TRBD2	TRBJ2-7	NA	CASSQRLAGEYEQYF	TGTGCCAGCAGCCAACGACTAGCGGGAGAATACGAGCAGTACTTC
16	TRBV5-6	TRBD1	TRBJ1-2	many	CASSSELGTAVYGYTF	TGTGCCAGCAGCTCGGAATTAGGGACAGCTGTCTATGGCTACACCTTC
13	TRBV7-2	TRBD2	TRBJ2-1	few	CASSRGAYNEQFF	TGTGCCAGCAGCCGGGGGGCCTACAATGAGCAGTTCTTC
16	TRBV7-2	NA	TRBJ1-5	few	CASSLDLGGSNQPQHF	TGTGCCAGCAGCTTAGATTTGGGGGGTAGCAATCAGCCCCAGCATTTT
13	TRBV7-9	NA	TRBJ1-2	NA	CASSSAQNYGYTF	TGTGCCAGCAGTTCTGCTCAAAACTATGGCTACACCTTC
14	TRBV20-1	TRBD1	TRBJ1-5	NA	CSARGQSSNQPQHF	TGCAGTGCGCGGGGACAGTCGAGCAATCAGCCCCAGCATTTT
15	TRBV3-1	TRBD1	TRBJ1-1	few	CASSQPQGMNTEAFF	TGTGCCAGCAGCCAACCACAGGGGATGAACACTGAAGCTTTCTTT
16	TRBV24-1	NA	TRBJ2-6	NA	CATKRGENGGANVLTF	TGTGCCACCAAAAGGGGGGAGAACGGTGGGGCCAACGTCCTGACTTTC
14	TRBV19	NA	TRBJ2-7	NA	CASSPSRRSGEQYF	TGTGCCAGTAGTCCCTCCCGGCGGAGTGGCGAGCAGTACTTC
15	TRBV20-1	NA	TRBJ2-3	once	CSARDSQPSTDTQYF	TGCAGTGCTAGAGATAGCCAGCCTAGCACAGATACGCAGTATTTT